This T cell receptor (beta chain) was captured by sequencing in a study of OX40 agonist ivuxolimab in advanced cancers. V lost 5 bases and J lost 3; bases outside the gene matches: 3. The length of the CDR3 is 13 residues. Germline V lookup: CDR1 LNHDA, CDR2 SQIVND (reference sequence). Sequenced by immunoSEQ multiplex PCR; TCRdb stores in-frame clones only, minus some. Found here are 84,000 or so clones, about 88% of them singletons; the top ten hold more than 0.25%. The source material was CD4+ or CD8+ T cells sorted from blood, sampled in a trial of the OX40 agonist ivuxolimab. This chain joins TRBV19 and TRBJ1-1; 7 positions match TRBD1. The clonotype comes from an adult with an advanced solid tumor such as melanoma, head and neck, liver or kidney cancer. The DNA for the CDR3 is TGTGCCAGTAGTGAAGACAGGGACACTGAAGCTTTCTTT. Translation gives CASSEDRDTEAFF.